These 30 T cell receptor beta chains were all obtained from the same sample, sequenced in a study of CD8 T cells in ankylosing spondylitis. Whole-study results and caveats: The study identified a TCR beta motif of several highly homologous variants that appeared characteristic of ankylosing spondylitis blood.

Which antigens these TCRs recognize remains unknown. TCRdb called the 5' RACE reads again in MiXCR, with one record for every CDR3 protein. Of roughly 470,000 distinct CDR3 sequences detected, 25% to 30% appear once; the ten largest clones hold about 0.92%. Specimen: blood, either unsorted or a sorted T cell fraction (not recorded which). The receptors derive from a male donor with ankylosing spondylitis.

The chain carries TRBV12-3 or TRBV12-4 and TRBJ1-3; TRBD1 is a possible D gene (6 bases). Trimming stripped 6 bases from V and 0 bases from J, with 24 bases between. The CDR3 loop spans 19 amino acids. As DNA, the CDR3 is TGTGCCAGCAGCCGCCCACTTGGGGGCAAAGAGGGCTCTGGAAACACCATATATTTT. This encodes CASSRPLGGKEGSGNTIYF.

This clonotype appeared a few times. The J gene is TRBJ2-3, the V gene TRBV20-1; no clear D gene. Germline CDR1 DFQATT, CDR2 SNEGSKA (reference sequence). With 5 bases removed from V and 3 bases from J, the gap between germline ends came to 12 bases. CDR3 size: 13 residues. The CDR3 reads CSAFPVETDTQYF. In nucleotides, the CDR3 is TGCAGTGCTTTCCCAGTGGAAACAGATACGCAGTATTTT.

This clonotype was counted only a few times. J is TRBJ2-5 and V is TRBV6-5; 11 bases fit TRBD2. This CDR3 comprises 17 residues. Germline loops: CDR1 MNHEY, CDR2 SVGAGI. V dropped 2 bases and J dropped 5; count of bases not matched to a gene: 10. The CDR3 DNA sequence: TGTGCCAGCAGTTACGGGATTACTAGCGGGAGCCGTGAGACCCAGTACTTC. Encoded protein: CASSYGITSGSRETQYF.

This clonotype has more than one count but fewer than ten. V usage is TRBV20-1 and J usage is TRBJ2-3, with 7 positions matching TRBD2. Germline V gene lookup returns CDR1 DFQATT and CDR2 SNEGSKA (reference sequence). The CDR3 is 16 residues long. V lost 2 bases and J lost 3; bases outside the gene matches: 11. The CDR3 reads CSARRWREGPTDTQYF. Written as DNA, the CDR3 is TGCAGTGCTAGAAGGTGGAGGGAGGGCCCAACAGATACGCAGTATTTT.

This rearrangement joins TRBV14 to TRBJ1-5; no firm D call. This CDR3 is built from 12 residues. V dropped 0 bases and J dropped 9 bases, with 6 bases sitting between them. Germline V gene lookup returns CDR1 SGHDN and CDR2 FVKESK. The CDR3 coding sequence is TGTGCCAGCAGCCAAGAAAGTGGGCCCCAGCATTTT. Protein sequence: CASSQESGPQHF.

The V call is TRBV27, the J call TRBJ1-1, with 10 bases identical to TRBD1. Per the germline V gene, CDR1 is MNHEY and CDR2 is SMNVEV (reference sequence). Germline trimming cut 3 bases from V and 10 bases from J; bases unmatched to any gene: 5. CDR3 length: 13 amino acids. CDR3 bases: TGTGCCAGCAGTTTGACAGGGGGCGCGGGAGCTTTCTTT. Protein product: CASSLTGGAGAFF.

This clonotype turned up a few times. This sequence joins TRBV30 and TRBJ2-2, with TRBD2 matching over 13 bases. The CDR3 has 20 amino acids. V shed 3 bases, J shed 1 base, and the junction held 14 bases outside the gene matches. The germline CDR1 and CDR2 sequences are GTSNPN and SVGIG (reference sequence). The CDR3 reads CAWRDGLAGDLLGNTGELFF. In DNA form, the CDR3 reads TGTGCCTGGAGGGATGGACTAGCGGGAGATCTGTTAGGGAACACCGGGGAGCTGTTTTTT. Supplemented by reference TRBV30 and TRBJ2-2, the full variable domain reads SQTIHQWPATLVQPVGSPLSLECTVEGTSNPNLYWYRQAAGRGLQLLFYSVGIGQISSEVPQNLSASRPQDRQFILSSKKLLLSDSGFYLCAWRDGLAGDLLGNTGELFFGEGSRLTVL.

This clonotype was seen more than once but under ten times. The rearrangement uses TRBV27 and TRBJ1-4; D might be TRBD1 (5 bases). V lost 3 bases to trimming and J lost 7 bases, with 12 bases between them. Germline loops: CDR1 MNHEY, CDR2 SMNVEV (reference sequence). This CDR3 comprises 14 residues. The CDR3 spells CASSFMSGGEKLFF. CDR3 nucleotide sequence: TGTGCCAGCAGTTTTATGTCTGGGGGTGAAAAACTGTTTTTT.

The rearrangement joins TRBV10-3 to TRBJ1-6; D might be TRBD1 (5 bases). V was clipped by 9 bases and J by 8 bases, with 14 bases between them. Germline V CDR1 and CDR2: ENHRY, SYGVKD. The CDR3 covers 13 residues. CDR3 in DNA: TGTGCCATTGGGGACCATGGTGATTCACCCCTCCACTTT. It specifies CAIGDHGDSPLHF.

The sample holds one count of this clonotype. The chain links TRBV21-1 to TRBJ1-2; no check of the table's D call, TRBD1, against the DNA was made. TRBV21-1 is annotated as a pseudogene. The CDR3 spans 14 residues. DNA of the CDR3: TGTGCCAGCAGCAAAGAGAAAGGGCGCTATGGCTACACCTTC. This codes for CASSKEKGRYGYTF.

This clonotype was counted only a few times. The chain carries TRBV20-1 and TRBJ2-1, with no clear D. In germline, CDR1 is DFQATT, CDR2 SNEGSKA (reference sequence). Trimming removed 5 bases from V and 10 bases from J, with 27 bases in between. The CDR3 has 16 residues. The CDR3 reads CSAPLLAGRMVEEQFF. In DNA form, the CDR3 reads TGCAGTGCTCCCCTTTTAGCAGGTCGGATGGTTGAAGAGCAGTTCTTC.

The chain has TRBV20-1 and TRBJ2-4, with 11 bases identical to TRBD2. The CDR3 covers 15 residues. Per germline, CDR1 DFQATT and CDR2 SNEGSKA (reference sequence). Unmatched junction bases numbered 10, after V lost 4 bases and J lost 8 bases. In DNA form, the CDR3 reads TGCAGTGCTAAGCTAGCGGGAGGACACGCGGACATTCAGTACTTC. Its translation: CSAKLAGGHADIQYF.

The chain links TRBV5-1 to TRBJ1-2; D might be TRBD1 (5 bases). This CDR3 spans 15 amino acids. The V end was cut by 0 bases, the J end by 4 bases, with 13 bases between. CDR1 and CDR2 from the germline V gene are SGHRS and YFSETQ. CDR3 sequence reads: CASSLDGGDGYGYTF. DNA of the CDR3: TGCGCCAGCAGCTTGGATGGGGGAGATGGCTATGGCTACACCTTC.

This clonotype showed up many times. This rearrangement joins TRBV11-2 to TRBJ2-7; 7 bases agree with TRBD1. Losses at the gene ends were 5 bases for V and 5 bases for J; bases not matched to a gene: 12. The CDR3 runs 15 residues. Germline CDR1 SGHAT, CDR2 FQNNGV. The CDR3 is CASSPRRQGMDEQYV. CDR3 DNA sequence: TGTGCCAGCAGCCCGCGACGACAGGGTATGGACGAGCAGTACGTC.

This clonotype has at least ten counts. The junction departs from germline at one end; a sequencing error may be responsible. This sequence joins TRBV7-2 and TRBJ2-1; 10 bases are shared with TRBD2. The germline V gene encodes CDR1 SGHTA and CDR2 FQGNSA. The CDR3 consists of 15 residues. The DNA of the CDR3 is TGCGCCAGCAGCTTAGCGGGAGGTCTGTACAATGAGCAGTTCTTC. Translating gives CASSLAGGLYNEQFF.

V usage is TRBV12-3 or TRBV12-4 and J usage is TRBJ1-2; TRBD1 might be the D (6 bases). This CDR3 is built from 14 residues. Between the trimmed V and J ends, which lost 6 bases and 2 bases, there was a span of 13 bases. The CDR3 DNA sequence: TGTGCCAGCAGAGCGACAGGTGGGAACTATGGCTACACCTTC. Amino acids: CASRATGGNYGYTF.

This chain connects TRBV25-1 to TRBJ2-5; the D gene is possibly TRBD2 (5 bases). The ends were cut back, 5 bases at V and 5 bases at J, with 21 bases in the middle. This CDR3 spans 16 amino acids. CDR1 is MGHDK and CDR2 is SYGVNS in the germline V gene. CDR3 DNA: TGTGCCAGCAGTCTCACACCCGGGAATGTTGTTGAGACCCAGTACTTC. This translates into CASSLTPGNVVETQYF.

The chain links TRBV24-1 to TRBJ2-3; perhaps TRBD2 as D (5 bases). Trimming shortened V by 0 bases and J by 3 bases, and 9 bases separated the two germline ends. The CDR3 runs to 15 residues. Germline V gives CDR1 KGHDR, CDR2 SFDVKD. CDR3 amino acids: CATSDLDGVTDTQYF. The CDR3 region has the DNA TGTGCCACCAGTGATTTGGACGGGGTGACAGATACGCAGTATTTT.

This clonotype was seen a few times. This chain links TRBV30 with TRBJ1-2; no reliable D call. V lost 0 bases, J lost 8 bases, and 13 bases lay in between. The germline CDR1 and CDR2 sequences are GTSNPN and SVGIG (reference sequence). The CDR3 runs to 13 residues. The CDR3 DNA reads TGTGCCTGGAGTGTACGACTCGCCCGGGGCTACACCTTC. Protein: CAWSVRLARGYTF.

CDR3 bases: TGTGCCAGCAGCTTTGTATACACTGAAGCTTTCTTT. Amino acid sequence: CASSFVYTEAFF. The rearrangement links TRBV7-2 to TRBJ1-1; D gene ambiguous. CDR1 SGHTA and CDR2 FQGNSA come from the germline V gene. The CDR3 length is 12 residues. The V gene lost 3 bases and the J gene lost 3 bases, with 5 bases spanning the gap.

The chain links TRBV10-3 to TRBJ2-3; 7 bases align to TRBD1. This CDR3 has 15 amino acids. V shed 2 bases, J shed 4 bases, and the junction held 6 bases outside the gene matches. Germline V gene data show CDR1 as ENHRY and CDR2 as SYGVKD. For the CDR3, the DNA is TGTGCCATCAGTGAGACAGGGGTTCAAGCAGATACGCAGTATTTT. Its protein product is CAISETGVQADTQYF.

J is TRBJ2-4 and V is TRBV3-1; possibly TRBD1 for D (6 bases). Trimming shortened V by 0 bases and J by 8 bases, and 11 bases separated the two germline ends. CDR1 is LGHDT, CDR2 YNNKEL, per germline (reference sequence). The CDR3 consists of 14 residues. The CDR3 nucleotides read TGTGCCAGCAGCCAAGATACAGGGTCGGACATTCAGTACTTC. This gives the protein CASSQDTGSDIQYF.

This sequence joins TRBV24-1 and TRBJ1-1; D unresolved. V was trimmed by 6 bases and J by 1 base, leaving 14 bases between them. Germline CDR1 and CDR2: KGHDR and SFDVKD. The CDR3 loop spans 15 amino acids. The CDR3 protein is CATSTNRWGNTEAFF. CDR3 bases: TGTGCCACCAGTACCAACCGTTGGGGGAACACTGAAGCTTTCTTT.

This CDR3 is CSASPVTSGSYNEQFF. CDR3 DNA sequence: TGCAGTGCTAGCCCGGTTACTAGCGGGAGCTACAATGAGCAGTTCTTC. The chain joins TRBV20-1 to TRBJ2-1, with TRBD2 identical over 11 bases. Germline values: CDR1 DFQATT, CDR2 SNEGSKA (reference sequence). V shed 3 bases and J 3 bases; nucleotides not matched to a gene: 7. The CDR3 is 16 residues long.

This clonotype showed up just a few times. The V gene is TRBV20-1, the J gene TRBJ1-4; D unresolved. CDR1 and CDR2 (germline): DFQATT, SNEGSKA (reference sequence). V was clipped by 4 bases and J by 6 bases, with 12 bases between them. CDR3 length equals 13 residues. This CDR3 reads CSATAGMDEKLFF. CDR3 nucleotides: TGCAGTGCTACGGCGGGGATGGATGAAAAACTGTTTTTT.

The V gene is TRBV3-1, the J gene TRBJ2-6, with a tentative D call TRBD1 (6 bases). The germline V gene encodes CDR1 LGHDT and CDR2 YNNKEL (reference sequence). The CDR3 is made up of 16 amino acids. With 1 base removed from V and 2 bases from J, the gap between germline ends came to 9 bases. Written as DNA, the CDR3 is TGTGCCAGCAGCCAAGGATGGGACACTGGGGCCAACGTCCTGACTTTC. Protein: CASSQGWDTGANVLTF.

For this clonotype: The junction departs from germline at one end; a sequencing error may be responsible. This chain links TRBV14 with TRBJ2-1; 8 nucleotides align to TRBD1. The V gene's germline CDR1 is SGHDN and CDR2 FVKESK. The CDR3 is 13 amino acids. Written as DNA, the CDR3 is TGTGCCAGCAGCAAAGACAGGGGCAATGAGCAGTTCTTC. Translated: CASSKDRGNEQFF.

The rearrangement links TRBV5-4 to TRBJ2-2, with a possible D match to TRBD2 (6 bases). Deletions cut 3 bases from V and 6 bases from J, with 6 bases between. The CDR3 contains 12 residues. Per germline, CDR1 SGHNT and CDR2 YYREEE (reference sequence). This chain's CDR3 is CASSWGAGELFF. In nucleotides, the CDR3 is TGTGCCAGCAGCTGGGGGGCCGGGGAGCTGTTTTTT.

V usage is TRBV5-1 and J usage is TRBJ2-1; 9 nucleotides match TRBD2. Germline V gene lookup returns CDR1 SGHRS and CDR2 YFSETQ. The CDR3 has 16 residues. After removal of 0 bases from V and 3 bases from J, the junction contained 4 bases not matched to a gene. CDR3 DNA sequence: TGCGCCAGCAGCTTGGTGTTAGCGGGAGTCTACAATGAGCAGTTCTTC. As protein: CASSLVLAGVYNEQFF.

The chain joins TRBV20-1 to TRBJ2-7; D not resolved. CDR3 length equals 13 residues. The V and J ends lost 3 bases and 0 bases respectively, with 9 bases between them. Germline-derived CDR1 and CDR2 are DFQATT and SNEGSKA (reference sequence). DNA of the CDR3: TGCAGTGCTAGTTCAAGTAACTCCTACGAGCAGTACTTC. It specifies CSASSSNSYEQYF.